These 30 T cell receptor beta chains were sequenced from one sample in a study of post-analysis software for immune sequencing data. Unique-molecular-identifier-tagged TCR beta cDNA libraries were used. TCRdb redid the calling of the PCR reads with MiXCR, one entry per CDR3 protein. Of under 650,000 distinct CDR3 sequences listed, 40% to 50% are singletons. These receptors are not linked to any known antigen. Regarding the study as a whole: Relative to controls, patients had several TRBV segments at higher frequency, with TRBV5-6, TRBV5-1 and TRBV20-1 among these.

Sequences were obtained from blood. These TCRs come from a girl aged 10 to 17 with multiple sclerosis.

A few counts support this clonotype. The rearrangement links TRBV20-1 to TRBJ2-3, with 8 bases identical to TRBD2. Germline CDR1 and CDR2: DFQATT and SNEGSKA (reference sequence). There are 15 residues in the CDR3. Trimming took 5 bases from V and 2 from J; bases not matched to a gene: 9. The CDR3, as DNA: TGCAGTGCTGCCGGGACTAGGACTCCCACAGATACGCAGTATTTT. This codes for CSAAGTRTPTDTQYF.

This clonotype was observed at least ten times. The chain is built from TRBV7-9 and TRBJ2-1, with D uncertain. Germline-derived CDR1 and CDR2 are SEHNR and FQNEAQ (reference sequence). This CDR3 spans 16 amino acids. V was cut by 5 bases and J by 4 bases, with 18 bases left in between. The CDR3 protein is CASSGLSTARYNEQFF. CDR3 coding DNA: TGTGCCAGCAGCGGATTGAGTACAGCCCGATACAATGAGCAGTTCTTC.

V gene TRBV11-2 combines with J gene TRBJ2-3; D possibly corresponds to TRBD2 (6 bases). This CDR3 is built from 15 residues. V shed 5 bases and J shed 6 bases, with 18 bases lying between them. CDR1 is SGHAT, CDR2 FQNNGV, per germline. The CDR3 here is CASSPAAGNSDTQYF. CDR3 bases: TGTGCCAGCAGCCCCGCGGCGGGGAATTCGGATACGCAGTATTTT.

The chain couples TRBV7-9 to TRBJ2-5; 7 bases line up with TRBD2. This CDR3 region has 16 residues. Per germline, CDR1 SEHNR and CDR2 FQNEAQ (reference sequence). J was trimmed by 7 bases and V by 1 base; bases with no gene match: 12. The CDR3 loop reads CASSLGVAGAAGTQYF. DNA for the CDR3: TGTGCCAGCAGCTTAGGGGTAGCGGGCGCTGCTGGGACCCAGTACTTC.

The chain uses TRBV29-1 and TRBJ2-7, with D possibly matching TRBD1 (6 bases). TRBJ2-5 matches the DNA end more closely, so the J call is doubtful. The germline gives CDR1 SQVTM, CDR2 ANQGSEA. CDR3 length: 13 amino acids. The CDR3 spells CSVSGRGGETQYF. CDR3 nucleotide sequence: TGCAGCGTCTCGGGCAGGGGTGGGGAGACCCAGTACTTC.

The J gene is TRBJ2-5, the V gene TRBV20-1; 7 nucleotides agree with TRBD1. The J segment lost 1 base and the V segment lost 0 bases, leaving 8 bases of the junction unmatched. CDR3 length equals 16 residues. Germline lookup yields CDR1 DFQATT and CDR2 SNEGSKA (reference sequence). The CDR3 region has the DNA TGCAGTGCTAGAGAGAGACAGGGCCCCACCCAAGAGACCCAGTACTTC. Residues: CSARERQGPTQETQYF.

The rearrangement joins TRBV20-1 to TRBJ2-7, with 8 positions matching TRBD1. The CDR3 sequence is 14 residues long. Germline V lookup: CDR1 DFQATT, CDR2 SNEGSKA (reference sequence). V dropped 6 bases and J dropped 3; count of bases not matched to a gene: 10. The CDR3: CSAEPGTGGYEQYF. As DNA, the CDR3 is TGCAGTGCCGAACCAGGGACAGGAGGCTACGAGCAGTACTTC.

The chain combines TRBV7-2 with TRBJ2-1; no clear D. This CDR3 contains 12 residues. The ends were cut back, 4 bases at V and 7 bases at J, with 8 bases in the middle. CDR1 is SGHTA, CDR2 FQGNSA, per germline. CDR3 protein: CASSSFFNEQFF. In nucleotides, the CDR3 is TGTGCCAGCAGCTCTTTCTTTAATGAGCAGTTCTTC.

The rearrangement joins TRBV29-1 to TRBJ2-7, with 7 nucleotides matching TRBD2. In germline, CDR1 is SQVTM, CDR2 ANQGSEA. V lost 6 bases to trimming and J lost 1 base; unmatched junction nucleotides: 12. There are 15 residues in the CDR3. CDR3 amino acids: CSVLGSSGESYEQYF. CDR3 sequence (DNA): TGCAGCGTACTAGGGTCCAGCGGGGAATCCTACGAGCAGTACTTC.

The rearrangement joins TRBV7-9 to TRBJ2-7; 8 nucleotides agree with TRBD2. Germline V gives CDR1 SEHNR, CDR2 FQNEAQ (reference sequence). There are 13 residues in the CDR3. The V segment lost 5 bases and the J segment 5 bases; nucleotides outside the gene matches: 5. CDR3 bases: TGTGCCAGCAGCCCCGGGACTAGTGACGAGCAGTACTTC. This gives the protein CASSPGTSDEQYF.

The chain carries TRBV5-5 and TRBJ2-2; a weak D match, TRBD2 (5 bases). Germline CDR1 reads SGHKS; CDR2 reads YYEKEE (reference sequence). Trimming stripped 4 bases from V and 4 bases from J, with 11 bases between. CDR3 length equals 14 residues. CDR3 in DNA: TGTGCCAGCAGCCCTGTTGAGGGCACCGGGGAGCTGTTTTTT. This sequence encodes CASSPVEGTGELFF.

The CDR3 region is CASWGSAYMGTDTQYF. The CDR3 nucleotides read TGCGCCAGCTGGGGTAGCGCCTACATGGGCACAGATACGCAGTATTTT. The V call is TRBV4-1, the J call TRBJ2-3, with a tentative D call TRBD2 (5 bases). The germline V and J ends were trimmed by 8 bases and 1 base, with 19 bases remaining between them. This CDR3 region has 16 residues. Germline V gives CDR1 MGHRA, CDR2 YSYEKL.

The CDR3 DNA sequence: TGTGCCAGCACTGAGGTGGGGACAGGTGGAGAGGAGCAGTACTTC. It specifies CASTEVGTGGEEQYF. This chain links TRBV11-2 with TRBJ2-7; 8 bases are a match to TRBD1. Germline loops: CDR1 SGHAT, CDR2 FQNNGV. V was clipped by 7 bases and J by 7 bases; unmatched bases: 15. The CDR3 sequence is 15 residues long.

The chain recombines TRBV20-1 with TRBJ2-3; D is perhaps TRBD1 (6 bases). Germline CDR1 is DFQATT and CDR2 is SNEGSKA (reference sequence). Trimming cost V 6 bases and J 0 bases, with 13 bases left between them. The CDR3 is 14 residues long. The CDR3 here is CSAQRTASTDTQYF. As DNA, the CDR3 is TGCAGTGCCCAGCGGACAGCTAGCACAGATACGCAGTATTTT.

V is TRBV9 and J is TRBJ2-4; D possibly corresponds to TRBD2 (5 bases). Trimming removed 1 base from V and 3 bases from J, with 23 bases in between. This CDR3 is 19 amino acids long. Germline V gives CDR1 SGDLS, CDR2 YYNGEE. The CDR3 nucleotides are TGTGCCAGCAGCGTATCCGGGGTCCCCGGGCCCGCGGGCAAAAACATTCAGTACTTC. This codes for CASSVSGVPGPAGKNIQYF.

The rearrangement joins TRBV12-3 or TRBV12-4 to TRBJ2-3; tentatively, D is TRBD1 (5 bases). The CDR3 length is 15 residues. Trimming shortened V by 2 bases and J by 0 bases, and 9 bases separated the two germline ends. The chain's CDR3 is CASSLRQWSTDTQYF. In nucleotides, the CDR3 is TGTGCCAGCAGTTTAAGACAGTGGAGCACAGATACGCAGTATTTT.

The J gene is TRBJ1-2, the V gene TRBV7-2, with TRBD1 matching 9 bases. The germline gives CDR1 SGHTA, CDR2 FQGNSA. V shed 2 bases, J shed 6 bases, and the junction held 7 bases outside the gene matches. The CDR3 sequence is 15 residues long. CDR3 sequence reads: CASSLWAGQGHGYTF. Written as DNA, the CDR3 is TGTGCCAGCAGCTTATGGGCGGGACAGGGCCATGGCTACACCTTC.

This clonotype was picked up a small number of times. The rearrangement uses TRBV6-5 and TRBJ2-7, with TRBD1 as a possible D gene (7 bases). The CDR3 totals 15 residues. The V end was cut by 0 bases, the J end by 2 bases, with 11 bases between. Looked up from germline, CDR1 is MNHEY and CDR2 is SVGAGI. The CDR3: CASSYSTGRTYEQYF. In nucleotides, the CDR3 is TGTGCCAGCAGTTACTCGACAGGGAGGACCTACGAGCAGTACTTC.

This clonotype appeared a few times. The chain carries TRBV18 and TRBJ2-7, with 10 bases matching TRBD1. Germline V lookup: CDR1 KGHSH, CDR2 LQKENI. Trimming at V came to 0 bases and at J to 4 bases, leaving 3 bases not matched to a gene. CDR3 length: 15 residues. The CDR3 reads CASSPPGQGKYEQYF. DNA for the CDR3: TGTGCCAGCTCACCACCGGGACAGGGGAAGTACGAGCAGTACTTC.

This clonotype appeared a few times. Germline and junction disagree at one end, which may indicate a read error. This rearrangement joins TRBV12-3 or TRBV12-4 to TRBJ1-5; D is ambiguous. The CDR3 consists of 13 residues. DNA of the CDR3: TGCGCCAGCAGTTTCTCTATCAATCAGCCCCAGCATTTT. Amino acids: CASSFSINQPQHF.

This clonotype was found a few times. The germline gene is not matched at one end of the junction; a read error may be the cause. The chain joins TRBV29-1 to TRBJ2-1; 8 nucleotides align to TRBD1. The germline gives CDR1 SQVTM, CDR2 ANQGSEA. The CDR3 extends over 14 amino acids. The CDR3 DNA sequence: TGCAGCGTTGGCCTCAGGACAGGGTACAGTGAGCAGTTCTTC. Its translation is CSVGLRTGYSEQFF.

V gene TRBV5-6 combines with J gene TRBJ2-7; D perhaps matches TRBD1 (6 bases). V was trimmed by 3 bases and J by 3 bases, leaving 7 bases between them. Germline assignment: CDR1 SGHDT and CDR2 YYEEEE. The length of the CDR3 is 12 residues. CDR3 bases: TGTGCCAGCAGCTGGGGACACTACGAGCAGTACTTC. Protein product: CASSWGHYEQYF.

This chain joins TRBV6-6 and TRBJ1-2; the D gene is possibly TRBD1 (5 bases). The CDR3 covers 13 residues. Looked up from germline, CDR1 is MNHNY and CDR2 is SVGAGI (reference sequence). V dropped 5 bases and J dropped 2 bases, with 9 bases sitting between them. CDR3 residues: CASSQTANYGYTF. The CDR3, as DNA: TGTGCCAGCAGTCAGACAGCCAACTATGGCTACACCTTC.

This clonotype was recorded a few times. The V and J genes are TRBV11-2 and TRBJ2-4; 11 positions match TRBD2. The J call may be wrong; the DNA end is better matched by TRBJ2-7. CDR1 is SGHAT, CDR2 FQNNGV, per germline. The CDR3 loop spans 15 amino acids. The CDR3: CASSFLAGGQGEQYF. In nucleotides, the CDR3 is TGTGCCAGCAGCTTTTTAGCGGGAGGGCAGGGCGAGCAGTACTTC.

The V gene is TRBV20-1, the J gene TRBJ1-2, with 10 bases fitting TRBD1. V shed 4 bases and J 4 bases; nucleotides not matched to a gene: 15. The CDR3 is made up of 17 amino acids. CDR1 and CDR2 from the germline V gene are DFQATT and SNEGSKA (reference sequence). This CDR3 is CSANGDPQTGGSYGYTF. CDR3 coding DNA: TGCAGTGCTAATGGCGACCCACAGACAGGGGGCTCCTATGGCTACACCTTC.

This clonotype was recorded a few times. The chain carries TRBV27 and TRBJ2-7, with 7 bases lining up with TRBD1. Germline lookup yields CDR1 MNHEY and CDR2 SMNVEV (reference sequence). This CDR3 contains 15 residues. J gave up 3 bases and V 6 bases, and 11 bases lay outside the gene matches. The CDR3 region has the DNA TGTGCCAGCAGCTTAAAACCGGGACAGCTCTACGAGCAGTACTTC. It codes for CASSLKPGQLYEQYF.

The genes are TRBV9 and TRBJ1-4, with unresolved D. Germline CDR1 is SGDLS and CDR2 is YYNGEE. The CDR3 extends over 15 amino acids. With 0 bases removed from V and 7 bases from J, the gap between germline ends came to 13 bases. CDR3 sequence reads: CASSVGGGLGEKLFF. DNA of the CDR3: TGTGCCAGCAGCGTAGGGGGTGGGTTAGGTGAAAAACTGTTTTTT. Full variable domain (missing parts from reference TRBV9 and TRBJ1-4): DSGVTQTPKHLITATGQRVTLRCSPRSGDLSVYWYQQSLDQGLQFLIQYYNGEERAKGNILERFSAQQFPDLHSELNLSSLELGDSALYFCASSVGGGLGEKLFFGSGTQLSVL.

A note on this clonotype: The junction differs from germline at one of its ends, possibly a read error. The gene calls are TRBV10-1 and TRBJ1-2; D remains unclear. This CDR3 contains 15 residues. CDR1 and CDR2 from the germline V gene are WNHNN and SYGVQD (reference sequence). The CDR3 sequence: CAGSEFRRQEYGYTF. The CDR3 nucleotides read TGCGCCGGCAGTGAGTTCCGGAGGCAGGAGTATGGCTACACCTTC.

The V and J genes are TRBV4-1 and TRBJ2-3; D not certain. V was cut by 0 bases and J by 6 bases, with 10 bases left in between. Germline loops: CDR1 MGHRA, CDR2 YSYEKL. CDR3 length: 14 residues. The CDR3 is CASSQESSRDTQYF. The DNA of the CDR3 is TGCGCCAGCAGCCAAGAATCGTCGCGGGATACGCAGTATTTT.

This chain links TRBV24-1 with TRBJ2-5; D remains unclear. Germline CDR1 is KGHDR and CDR2 is SFDVKD. V gave up 1 base and J gave up 4 bases, with 0 bases separating them. There are 11 residues in the CDR3. This CDR3 reads CATSDLETQYF. The CDR3 nucleotides are TGTGCCACCAGTGATTTAGAGACCCAGTACTTC.